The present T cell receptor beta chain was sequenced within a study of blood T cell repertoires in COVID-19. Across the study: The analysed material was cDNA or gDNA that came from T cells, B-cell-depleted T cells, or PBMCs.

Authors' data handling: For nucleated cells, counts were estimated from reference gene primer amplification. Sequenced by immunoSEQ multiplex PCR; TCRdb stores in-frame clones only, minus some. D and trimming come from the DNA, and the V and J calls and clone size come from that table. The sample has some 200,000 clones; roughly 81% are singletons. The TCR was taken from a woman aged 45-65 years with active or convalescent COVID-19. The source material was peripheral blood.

The CDR3: CASSSGHVNYGYTF. CDR3 nucleotides: TGTGCCAGCAGCTCAGGACACGTCAACTATGGCTACACCTTC. This chain links TRBV11-2 with TRBJ1-2, with D possibly TRBD1 on 5 matching bases. This CDR3 spans 14 amino acids. The germline V gene has CDR1 SGHAT and CDR2 FQNNGV. The germline V and J ends were trimmed by 4 bases and 2 bases, with 11 bases remaining between them.